The text below deals with one TCR beta chain. The data originate from a study of blood T cell repertoires in COVID-19. Only in-frame clones appear in the TCRdb table, and some are missing; sequencing was by immunoSEQ multiplex PCR. The table includes around 100,000 clones, approximately 89% detected once. The V gene's germline CDR1 is ENHRY and CDR2 SYGVKD. V was clipped by 3 bases and J by 5 bases; unmatched bases: 9. The CDR3 covers 16 residues. This clonotype was obtained from a man in his fifties or sixties with active COVID-19. This chain connects TRBV10-3 to TRBJ2-3; 9 bases agree with TRBD2. Sequenced: peripheral blood. CDR3 region: CAISDGSGSPEDTQYF. As DNA, the CDR3 is TGTGCCATCAGTGATGGTAGCGGGAGCCCGGAAGATACGCAGTATTTT.